The entry below gives a single TCR beta chain sequence along with its context. Its antigen remains unidentified. For the second PCR, which ran for roughly 6 to 12 cycles, a sample-barcoded 5' primer and a J-beta primer mix were used. Per sample, CDR3-containing paired-end reads numbered at least 3 million. MiXCR was run by TCRdb on the 5' RACE reads, yielding one entry per CDR3 protein. The table includes over a million distinct CDR3 sequences, 35% to 45% detected once. At least 5.5 micrograms of total RNA were extracted per sample. The entry originates in a study of blood T cells in healthy people across ages. Study-wide findings and caveats: No one knew whether donors had CMV, which possibly confounded expanded clonotype changes. Correlation between TCR beta diversity and naive T cell percentage was strong.

This receptor was taken from a woman between 18 and 29 years old in good health. The sequenced sample was blood.

The CDR3 here is CAWTKGLSGRGNEQFF. The CDR3 DNA is TGTGCCTGGACGAAGGGGCTTAGCGGGAGAGGTAATGAGCAGTTCTTC. The J gene is TRBJ2-1, the V gene TRBV30, with 9 bases identical to TRBD2. In germline, CDR1 is GTSNPN, CDR2 SVGIG (reference sequence). There are 16 residues in the CDR3. J was trimmed by 7 bases and V by 4 bases; bases with no gene match: 14.